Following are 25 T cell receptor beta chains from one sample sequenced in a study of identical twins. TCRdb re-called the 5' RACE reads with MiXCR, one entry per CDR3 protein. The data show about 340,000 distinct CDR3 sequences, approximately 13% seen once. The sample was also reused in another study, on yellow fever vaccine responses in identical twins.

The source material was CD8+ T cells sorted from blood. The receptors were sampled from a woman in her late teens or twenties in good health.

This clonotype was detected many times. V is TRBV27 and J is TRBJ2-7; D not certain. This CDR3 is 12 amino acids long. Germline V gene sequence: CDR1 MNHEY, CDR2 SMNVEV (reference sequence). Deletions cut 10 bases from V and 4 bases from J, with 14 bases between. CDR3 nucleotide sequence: TGTGCCACCCGACTTGGAGCTTACGAGCAGTACTTC. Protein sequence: CATRLGAYEQYF.

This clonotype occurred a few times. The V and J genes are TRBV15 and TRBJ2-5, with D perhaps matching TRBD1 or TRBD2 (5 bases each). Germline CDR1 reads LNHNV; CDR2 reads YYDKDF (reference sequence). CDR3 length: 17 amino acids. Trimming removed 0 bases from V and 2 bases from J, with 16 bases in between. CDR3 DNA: TGTGCCACCAGCAGAGATTATCCCGCAGGGAGTCAAGAGACCCAGTACTTC. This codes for CATSRDYPAGSQETQYF.

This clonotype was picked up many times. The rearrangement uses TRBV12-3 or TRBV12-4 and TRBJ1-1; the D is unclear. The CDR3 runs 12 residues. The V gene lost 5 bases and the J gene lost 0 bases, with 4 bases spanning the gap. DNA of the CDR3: TGTGCCAGCAGTCGGATGAACACTGAAGCTTTCTTT. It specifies CASSRMNTEAFF.

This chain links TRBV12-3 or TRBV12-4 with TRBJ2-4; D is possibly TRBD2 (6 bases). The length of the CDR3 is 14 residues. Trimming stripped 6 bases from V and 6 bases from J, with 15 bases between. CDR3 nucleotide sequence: TGTGCCAGCAGACCAATAGCGGAGGGAAACATTCAGTACTTC. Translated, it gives CASRPIAEGNIQYF.

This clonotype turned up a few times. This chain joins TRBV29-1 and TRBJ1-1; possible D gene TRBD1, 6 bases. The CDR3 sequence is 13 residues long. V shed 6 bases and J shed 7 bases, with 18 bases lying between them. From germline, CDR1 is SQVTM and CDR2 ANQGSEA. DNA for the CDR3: TGCAGCGTCCCCTGGACAGAGGCAAATGAAGCTTTCTTT. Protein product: CSVPWTEANEAFF.

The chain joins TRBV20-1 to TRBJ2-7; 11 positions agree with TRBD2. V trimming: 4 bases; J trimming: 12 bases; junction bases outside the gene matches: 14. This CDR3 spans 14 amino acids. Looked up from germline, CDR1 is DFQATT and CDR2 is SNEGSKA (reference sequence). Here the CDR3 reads CSATGLAGPIWGYF. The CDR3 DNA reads TGCAGTGCTACCGGACTAGCGGGCCCTATATGGGGGTACTTC.

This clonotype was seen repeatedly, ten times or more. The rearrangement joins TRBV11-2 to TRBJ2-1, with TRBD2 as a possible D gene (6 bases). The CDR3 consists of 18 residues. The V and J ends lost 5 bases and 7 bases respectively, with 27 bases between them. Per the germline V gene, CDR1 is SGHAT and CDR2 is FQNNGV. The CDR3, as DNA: TGTGCCAGCAGCCCCTCGCGCTTGGTGGGCCCCGGGGGTAATGAGCAGTTCTTC. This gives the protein CASSPSRLVGPGGNEQFF.

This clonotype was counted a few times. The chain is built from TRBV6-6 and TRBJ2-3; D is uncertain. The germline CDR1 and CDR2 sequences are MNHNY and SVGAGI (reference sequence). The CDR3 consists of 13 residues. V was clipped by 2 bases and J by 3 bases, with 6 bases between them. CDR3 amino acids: CASSYVGTDTQYF. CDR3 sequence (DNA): TGTGCCAGCAGTTACGTAGGTACAGATACGCAGTATTTT.

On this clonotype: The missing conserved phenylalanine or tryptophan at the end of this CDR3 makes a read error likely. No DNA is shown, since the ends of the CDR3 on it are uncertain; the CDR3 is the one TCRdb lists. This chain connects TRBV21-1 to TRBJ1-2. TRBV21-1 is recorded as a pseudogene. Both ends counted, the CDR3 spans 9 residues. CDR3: CASSKAGGI.

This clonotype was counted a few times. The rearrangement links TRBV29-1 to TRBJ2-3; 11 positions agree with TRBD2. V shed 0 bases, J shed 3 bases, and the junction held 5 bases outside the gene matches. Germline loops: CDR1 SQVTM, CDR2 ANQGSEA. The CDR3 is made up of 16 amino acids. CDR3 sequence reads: CSVEDVAGGGTDTQYF. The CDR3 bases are TGCAGCGTTGAAGATGTAGCGGGAGGGGGTACAGATACGCAGTATTTT.

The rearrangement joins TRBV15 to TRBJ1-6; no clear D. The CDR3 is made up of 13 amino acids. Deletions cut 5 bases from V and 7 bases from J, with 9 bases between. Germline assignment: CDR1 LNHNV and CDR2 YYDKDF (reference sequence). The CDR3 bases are TGTGCCACCAGCCGACGGGTGAATTCACCCCTCCACTTT. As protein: CATSRRVNSPLHF.

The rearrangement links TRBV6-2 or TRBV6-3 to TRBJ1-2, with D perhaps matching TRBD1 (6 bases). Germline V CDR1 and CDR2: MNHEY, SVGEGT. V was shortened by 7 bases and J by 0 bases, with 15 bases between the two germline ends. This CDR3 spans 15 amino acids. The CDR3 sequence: CASTRRQATNYGYTF. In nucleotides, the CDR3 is TGTGCCAGCACCCGCCGACAGGCAACTAACTATGGCTACACCTTC.

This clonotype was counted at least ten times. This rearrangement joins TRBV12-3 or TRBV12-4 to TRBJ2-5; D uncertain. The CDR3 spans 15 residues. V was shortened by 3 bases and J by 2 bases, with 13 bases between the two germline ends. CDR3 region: CASSFDSISQETQYF. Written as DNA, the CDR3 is TGTGCCAGCAGTTTTGACTCCATCAGTCAAGAGACCCAGTACTTC.

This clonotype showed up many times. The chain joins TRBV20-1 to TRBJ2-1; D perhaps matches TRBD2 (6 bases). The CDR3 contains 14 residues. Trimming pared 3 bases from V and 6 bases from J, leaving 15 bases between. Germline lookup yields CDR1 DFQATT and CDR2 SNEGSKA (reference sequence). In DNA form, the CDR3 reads TGCAGTGCTAGTGCTGGACTATCCGTCAATGAGCAGTTCTTC. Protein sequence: CSASAGLSVNEQFF.

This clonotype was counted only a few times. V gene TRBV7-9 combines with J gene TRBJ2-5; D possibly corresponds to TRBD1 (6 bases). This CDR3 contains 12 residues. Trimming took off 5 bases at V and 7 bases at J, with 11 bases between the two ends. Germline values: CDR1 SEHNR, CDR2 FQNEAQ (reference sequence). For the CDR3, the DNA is TGTGCCAGCAGCCAGGGGTCCGGGACCCAGTACTTC. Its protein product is CASSQGSGTQYF.

The CDR3, as DNA: TGCGCCAGCAGCCAGGGTCCGGGGGACGAGCAGTACTTC. This gives the protein CASSQGPGDEQYF. This sequence joins TRBV5-1 and TRBJ2-7, with D possibly TRBD2 on 6 matching bases. The CDR3 extends over 13 amino acids. Looked up from germline, CDR1 is SGHRS and CDR2 is YFSETQ. The V end was cut by 4 bases, the J end by 5 bases, with 13 bases between.

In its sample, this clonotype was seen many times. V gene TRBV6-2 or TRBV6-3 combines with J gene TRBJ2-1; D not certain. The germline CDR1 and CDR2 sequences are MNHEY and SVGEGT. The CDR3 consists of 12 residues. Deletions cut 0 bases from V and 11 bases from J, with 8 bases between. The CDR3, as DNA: TGTGCCAGCAGTTACTCCTTACCCAAGCAGTTCTTC. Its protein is CASSYSLPKQFF.

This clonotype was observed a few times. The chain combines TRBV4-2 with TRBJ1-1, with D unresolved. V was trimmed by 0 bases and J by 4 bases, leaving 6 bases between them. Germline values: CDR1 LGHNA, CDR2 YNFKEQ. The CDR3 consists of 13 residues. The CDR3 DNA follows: TGTGCCAGCAGCCAAGACATGGGCACTGAAGCTTTCTTT. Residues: CASSQDMGTEAFF.

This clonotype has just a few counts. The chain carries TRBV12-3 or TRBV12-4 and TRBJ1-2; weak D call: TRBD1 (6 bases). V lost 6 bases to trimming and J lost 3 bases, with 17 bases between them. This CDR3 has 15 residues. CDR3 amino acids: CASSLTTGLHYGYTF. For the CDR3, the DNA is TGTGCCAGCAGCCTCACCACAGGGCTCCACTATGGCTACACCTTC.

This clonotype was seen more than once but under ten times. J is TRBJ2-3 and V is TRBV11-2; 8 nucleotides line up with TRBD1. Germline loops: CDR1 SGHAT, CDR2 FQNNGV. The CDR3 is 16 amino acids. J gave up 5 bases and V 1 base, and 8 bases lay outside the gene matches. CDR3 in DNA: TGTGCCAGCAGCTTAGGTCCCGGACAGGGTGGAGATACGCAGTATTTT. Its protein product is CASSLGPGQGGDTQYF.

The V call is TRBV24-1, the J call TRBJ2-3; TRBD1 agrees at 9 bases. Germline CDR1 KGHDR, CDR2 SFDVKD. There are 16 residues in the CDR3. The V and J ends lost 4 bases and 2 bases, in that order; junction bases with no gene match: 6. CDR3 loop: CATSDRTGEVTDTQYF. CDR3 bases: TGTGCCACCAGTGACCGGACAGGGGAAGTCACAGATACGCAGTATTTT.

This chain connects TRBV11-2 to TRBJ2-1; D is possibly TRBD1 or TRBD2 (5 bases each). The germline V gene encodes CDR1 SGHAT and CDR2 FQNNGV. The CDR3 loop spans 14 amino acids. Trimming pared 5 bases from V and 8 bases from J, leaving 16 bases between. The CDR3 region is CASSLRDPGYEQFF. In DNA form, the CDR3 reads TGTGCCAGCAGCCTAAGGGACCCGGGCTATGAGCAGTTCTTC. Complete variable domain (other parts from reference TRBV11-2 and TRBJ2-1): EAGVAQSPRYKIIEKRQSVAFWCNPISGHATLYWYQQILGQGPKLLIQFQNNGVVDDSQLPKDRFSAERLKGVDSTLKIQPAKLEDSAVYLCASSLRDPGYEQFFGPGTRLTVL.

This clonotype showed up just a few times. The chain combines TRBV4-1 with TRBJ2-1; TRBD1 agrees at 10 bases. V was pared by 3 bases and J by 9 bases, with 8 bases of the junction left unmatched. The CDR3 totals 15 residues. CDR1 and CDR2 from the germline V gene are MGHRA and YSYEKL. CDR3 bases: TGCGCCAGCAGCCATTCCGGGACAGGGGACACTGAGCAGTTCTTC. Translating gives CASSHSGTGDTEQFF.

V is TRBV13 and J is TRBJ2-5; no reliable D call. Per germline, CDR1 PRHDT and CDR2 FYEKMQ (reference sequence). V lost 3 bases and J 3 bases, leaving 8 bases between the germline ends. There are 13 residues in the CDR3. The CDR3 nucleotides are TGTGCCAGCAGCTTGAGCGACAAAGAGACCCAGTACTTC. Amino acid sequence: CASSLSDKETQYF. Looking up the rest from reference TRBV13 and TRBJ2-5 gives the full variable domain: AAGVIQSPRHLIKEKRETATLKCYPIPRHDTVYWYQQGPGQDPQFLISFYEKMQSDKGSIPDRFSAQQFSDYHSELNMSSLELGDSALYFCASSLSDKETQYFGPGTRLLVL.

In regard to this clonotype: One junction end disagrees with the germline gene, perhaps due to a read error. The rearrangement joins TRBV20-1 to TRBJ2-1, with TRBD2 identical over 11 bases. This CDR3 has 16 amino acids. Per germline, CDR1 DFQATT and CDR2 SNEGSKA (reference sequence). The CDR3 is CSARGLAVGSYNGQFF. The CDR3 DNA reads TGCAGTGCTAGGGGACTAGCGGTAGGATCCTACAATGGGCAGTTCTTC.